This is a list of T cell receptor beta chains from one sample in a study of blood T cell repertoires in COVID-19. Data came from immunoSEQ multiplex PCR; TCRdb stores just in-frame clones and leaves some out. Counted here are roughly 70,000 clones, approximately 91% occurring once; the ten biggest clones make up roughly 2.6%. Input material: peripheral blood. All receptors derive from a man aged 50 to 59 with COVID-19, enrolled during active disease. CDR3s include the opening cysteine and the closing phenylalanine or tryptophan. Clone size is given for some rows only: seen once, a few or many times, or a class if the clone is expanded.

TRBV30,TRBJ1-4,NA,CAWSPSRTGWWKEKLFF
TRBV5-1,TRBJ2-1,NA,CASSLTASGSGGEQFF
TRBV25-1,TRBJ1-2,NA,CASSGTGAPNYGYTF
TRBV11-2,TRBJ2-1,once,CASSLDGLAGGPNNNEQFF
TRBV5-1,TRBJ1-1,NA,CASSWTTGHQNTEAFF
TRBV2,TRBJ2-3,NA,CASLSGSDTDTQYF
TRBV28,TRBJ2-7,once,CASSLHPGQGPHEQYF
TRBV9,TRBJ1-5,NA,CASSTDRMGQPQHF
TRBV4-2,TRBJ2-3,NA,CASSPPFLTGGADTQYF
TRBV27,TRBJ1-6,NA,CASRPGQGNSPLHF
TRBV5-1,TRBJ2-2,NA,CASTQLLGGELFF
TRBV6-5,TRBJ1-1,NA,CASSSPGEGTEAFF
TRBV2,TRBJ2-1,few,CASSGVAGTPEQFF
TRBV5-6,TRBJ1-1,NA,CASSLGWGAEAFF
TRBV4-1,TRBJ1-4,NA,CASSPPNGFPNEKLFF
TRBV27,TRBJ2-3,NA,CASSLRKETDTQYF
TRBV29-1,TRBJ1-3,NA,CSVVRQGGNTIYF
TRBV2,TRBJ2-1,NA,CASTREGYEQFF
TRBV4-2,TRBJ1-2,NA,CASSQADLQMGYTF
TRBV30,TRBJ2-3,NA,CAWSPGQGTDTQYF
TRBV6-6,TRBJ2-5,NA,CASSSTGQETQYF
TRBV5-1,TRBJ2-7,NA,CASSPQQGMGEQYF